Sequencing of this TCR beta chain was carried out in a study of blood T cell repertoires in COVID-19. Germline CDR1 reads LGHDT; CDR2 reads YNNKEL (reference sequence). V was clipped by 4 bases and J by 7 bases, with 10 bases between them. The CDR3 covers 12 residues. The repertoire was sequenced with immunoSEQ multiplex PCR; TCRdb's copy has only in-frame clones and lacks some. The sample holds under 450,000 clones, around 83% seen once. Notes on this clone: The same CDR3 can be traced to other DNA sequences in this sample.

This receptor was taken from a woman aged 45 to 65 who had recovered from COVID-19. The chain is built from TRBV3-1 (or the pseudogene TRBV3-2) and TRBJ1-1; tentatively, D is TRBD1 (6 bases). Sequenced material: PBMCs or T cells enriched from blood (not recorded which). The CDR3 coding sequence is TGTGCCAGCAGCCCCAGACAGGATGAAGCTTTCTTT. It specifies CASSPRQDEAFF.